A selection of T cell receptor beta chains follows, all from one sample in a study of OX40 agonist ivuxolimab in advanced cancers. Here immunoSEQ multiplex PCR was the method, and the copy in TCRdb shows in-frame clones only, minus some. The data contain 70,000 or so clones, approximately 90% of them singletons. The material was CD4+ or CD8+ T cells sorted from blood, obtained in a trial of the OX40 agonist ivuxolimab. These receptors were taken from an adult with an advanced solid tumor such as melanoma, head and neck, liver or kidney cancer. Both conserved end residues are part of each CDR3. Fields, in order: J gene, clone size, V gene, CDR3 protein. Expanded clones get a size class; other rows say once, few or many, or leave the size out.

j_gene: TRBJ2-2; abundance: NA; v_gene: TRBV28; CDR3aa: CASSLWRLAGGPGELFF
j_gene: TRBJ1-2; abundance: NA; v_gene: TRBV19; CDR3aa: CASSIDRYYGYTF
j_gene: TRBJ1-1; abundance: NA; v_gene: TRBV5-1; CDR3aa: CASSPRTNRETEAFF
j_gene: TRBJ2-7; abundance: NA; v_gene: TRBV2; CDR3aa: CASSKGQGTYEQYF
j_gene: TRBJ1-2; abundance: NA; v_gene: TRBV28; CDR3aa: CASSPGRSYGYTF
j_gene: TRBJ1-5; abundance: NA; v_gene: TRBV30; CDR3aa: CAWSVRSNQPQHF
j_gene: TRBJ1-6; abundance: NA; v_gene: TRBV30; CDR3aa: CACLGQGYSPLHF
j_gene: TRBJ2-2; abundance: NA; v_gene: TRBV11-2; CDR3aa: CASSLGGTSGGGELFF
j_gene: TRBJ1-2; abundance: once; v_gene: TRBV5-1; CDR3aa: CASSWGQANYGYTF
j_gene: TRBJ1-5; abundance: NA; v_gene: TRBV7-9; CDR3aa: CASSFLGQFSNQPQHF
j_gene: TRBJ2-1; abundance: NA; v_gene: TRBV27; CDR3aa: CASSFVSQRDEQFF
j_gene: TRBJ2-3; abundance: NA; v_gene: TRBV6-1; CDR3aa: CASRDRARTDTQYF
j_gene: TRBJ2-7; abundance: NA; v_gene: TRBV7-8; CDR3aa: CASSRIDYEQYF
j_gene: TRBJ2-1; abundance: NA; v_gene: TRBV28; CDR3aa: CASSLTRLAGVGNEQFF
j_gene: TRBJ1-2; abundance: NA; v_gene: TRBV5-1; CDR3aa: CASSRDGTASNGYTF
j_gene: TRBJ2-2; abundance: NA; v_gene: TRBV19; CDR3aa: CASMDSSPGELFF
j_gene: TRBJ1-5; abundance: NA; v_gene: TRBV5-5; CDR3aa: CASSLWGAGNQPQHF
j_gene: TRBJ2-5; abundance: NA; v_gene: TRBV4-1; CDR3aa: CASSQGVGGRETQYF
j_gene: TRBJ2-2; abundance: NA; v_gene: TRBV7-9; CDR3aa: CASSPDGGELFF
j_gene: TRBJ1-1; abundance: NA; v_gene: TRBV7-6; CDR3aa: CASLSGPGGWSKVNTEAFF
j_gene: TRBJ2-2; abundance: NA; v_gene: TRBV25-1; CDR3aa: CASSGRTDANTGELFF
j_gene: TRBJ2-1; abundance: NA; v_gene: TRBV6-1; CDR3aa: CASSERLAGGTRRLNEQFF
j_gene: TRBJ1-1; abundance: few; v_gene: TRBV2; CDR3aa: CASGGMNTEAFF
j_gene: TRBJ1-3; abundance: NA; v_gene: TRBV10-3; CDR3aa: CAITRRRATGGSGNTIYF
j_gene: TRBJ2-7; abundance: NA; v_gene: TRBV19; CDR3aa: CASSIVARGIYEQYF
j_gene: TRBJ2-7; abundance: few; v_gene: TRBV7-9; CDR3aa: CASSPQGYYEQYF
j_gene: TRBJ1-1; abundance: NA; v_gene: TRBV7-2; CDR3aa: CASSLMDGNTEAFF
j_gene: TRBJ2-7; abundance: NA; v_gene: TRBV6-6; CDR3aa: CASRMDSSKTYEQYF
j_gene: TRBJ2-7; abundance: NA; v_gene: TRBV7-2; CDR3aa: CASSYQGGMDEQYF
j_gene: TRBJ1-5; abundance: NA; v_gene: TRBV5-6; CDR3aa: CASSFRQVNQPQHF
j_gene: TRBJ1-6; abundance: NA; v_gene: TRBV7-2; CDR3aa: CASSLDGTGVSLRALHF
j_gene: TRBJ2-1; abundance: NA; v_gene: TRBV9; CDR3aa: CASSVVSGGYNEQFF
j_gene: TRBJ1-2; abundance: NA; v_gene: TRBV29-1; CDR3aa: CSAVGSNYGYTF
j_gene: TRBJ1-3; abundance: NA; v_gene: TRBV4-3; CDR3aa: CASSQGVGSTSGNTIYF
j_gene: TRBJ2-5; abundance: few; v_gene: TRBV5-6; CDR3aa: CASSQTQASQYF
j_gene: TRBJ2-6; abundance: NA; v_gene: TRBV5-4; CDR3aa: CASSRRTASGANVLTF
j_gene: TRBJ2-3; abundance: NA; v_gene: TRBV11-2; CDR3aa: CASSNLAGGPNTQYF
j_gene: TRBJ1-5; abundance: NA; v_gene: TRBV11-2; CDR3aa: CASSHPIQGMSNQPQHF
j_gene: TRBJ1-2; abundance: NA; v_gene: TRBV7-9; CDR3aa: CASSLEGSRGYGYTF
j_gene: TRBJ2-7; abundance: few; v_gene: TRBV9; CDR3aa: CASSSRFEVREQYF
j_gene: TRBJ2-7; abundance: NA; v_gene: TRBV30; CDR3aa: CAWSSNHRGNSYEQYF
j_gene: TRBJ2-7; abundance: few; v_gene: TRBV7-2; CDR3aa: CASSPEQWSEQYF